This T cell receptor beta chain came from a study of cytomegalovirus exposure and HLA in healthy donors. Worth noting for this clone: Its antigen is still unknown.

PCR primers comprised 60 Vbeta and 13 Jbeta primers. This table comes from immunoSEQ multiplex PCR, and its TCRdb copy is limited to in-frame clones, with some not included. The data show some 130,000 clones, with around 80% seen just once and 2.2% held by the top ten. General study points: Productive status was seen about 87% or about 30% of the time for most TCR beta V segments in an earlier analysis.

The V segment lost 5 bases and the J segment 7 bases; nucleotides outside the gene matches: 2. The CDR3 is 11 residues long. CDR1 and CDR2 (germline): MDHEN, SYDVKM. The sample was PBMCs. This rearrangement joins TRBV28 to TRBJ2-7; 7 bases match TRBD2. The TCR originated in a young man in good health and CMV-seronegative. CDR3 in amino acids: CASSDGREQYF. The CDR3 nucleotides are TGTGCCAGCAGTGACGGGAGGGAGCAGTACTTC.